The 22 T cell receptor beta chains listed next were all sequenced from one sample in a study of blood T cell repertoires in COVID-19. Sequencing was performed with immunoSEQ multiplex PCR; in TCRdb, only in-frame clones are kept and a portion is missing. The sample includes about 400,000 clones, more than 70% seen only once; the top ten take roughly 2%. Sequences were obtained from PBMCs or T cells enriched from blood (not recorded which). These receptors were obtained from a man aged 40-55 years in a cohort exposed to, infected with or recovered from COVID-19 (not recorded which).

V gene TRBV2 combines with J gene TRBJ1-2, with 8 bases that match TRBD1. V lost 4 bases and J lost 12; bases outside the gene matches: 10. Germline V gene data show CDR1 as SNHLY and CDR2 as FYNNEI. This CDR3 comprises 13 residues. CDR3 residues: CASSVSPRTGHTF. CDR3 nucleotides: TGTGCCAGCAGTGTATCCCCTCGGACAGGGCACACCTTC.

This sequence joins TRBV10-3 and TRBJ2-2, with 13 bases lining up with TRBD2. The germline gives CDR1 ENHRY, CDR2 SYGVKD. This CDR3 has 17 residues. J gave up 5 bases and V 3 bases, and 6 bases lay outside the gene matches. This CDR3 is CAISDGLAGAGTGELFF. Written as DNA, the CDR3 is TGTGCCATCAGTGACGGACTAGCGGGAGCGGGGACCGGGGAGCTGTTTTTT.

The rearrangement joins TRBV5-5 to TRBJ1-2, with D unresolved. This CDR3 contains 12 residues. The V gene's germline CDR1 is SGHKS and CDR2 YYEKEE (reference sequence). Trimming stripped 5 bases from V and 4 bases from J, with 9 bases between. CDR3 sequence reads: CASRAGSYGYTF. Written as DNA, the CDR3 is TGTGCCAGCAGGGCTGGGAGCTATGGCTACACCTTC.

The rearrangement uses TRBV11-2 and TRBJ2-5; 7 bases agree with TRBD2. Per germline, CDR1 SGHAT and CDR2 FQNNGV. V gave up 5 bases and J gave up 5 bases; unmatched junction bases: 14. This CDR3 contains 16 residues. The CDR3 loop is CASSVGTTSERETQYF. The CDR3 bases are TGTGCCAGCAGCGTCGGGACCACTAGCGAGAGGGAGACCCAGTACTTC.

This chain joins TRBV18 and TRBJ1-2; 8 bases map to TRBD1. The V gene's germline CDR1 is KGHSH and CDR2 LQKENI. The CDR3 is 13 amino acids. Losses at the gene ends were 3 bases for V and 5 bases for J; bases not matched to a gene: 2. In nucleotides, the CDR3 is TGTGCCAGCTCACCGGACAGGGTATATGGCTACACCTTC. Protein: CASSPDRVYGYTF.

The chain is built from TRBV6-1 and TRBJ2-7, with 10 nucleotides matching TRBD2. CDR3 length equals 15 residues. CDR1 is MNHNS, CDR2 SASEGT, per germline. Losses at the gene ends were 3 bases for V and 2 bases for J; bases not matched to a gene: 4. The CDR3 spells CASSEGTSATYEQYF. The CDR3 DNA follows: TGTGCCAGCAGTGAGGGGACTAGCGCGACCTACGAGCAGTACTTC.

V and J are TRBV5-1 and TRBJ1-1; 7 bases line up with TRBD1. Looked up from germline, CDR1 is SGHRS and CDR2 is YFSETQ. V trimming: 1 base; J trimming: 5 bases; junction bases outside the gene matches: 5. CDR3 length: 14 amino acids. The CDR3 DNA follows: TGCGCCAGCAGCTTGCGACAGGGAAGTACTGAAGCTTTCTTT. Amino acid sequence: CASSLRQGSTEAFF.

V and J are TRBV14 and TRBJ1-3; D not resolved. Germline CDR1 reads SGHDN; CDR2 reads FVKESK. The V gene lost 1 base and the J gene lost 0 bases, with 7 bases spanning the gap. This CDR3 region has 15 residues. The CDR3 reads CASSQVTYSGNTIYF. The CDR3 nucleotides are TGTGCCAGCAGCCAAGTAACATACTCTGGAAACACCATATATTTT.

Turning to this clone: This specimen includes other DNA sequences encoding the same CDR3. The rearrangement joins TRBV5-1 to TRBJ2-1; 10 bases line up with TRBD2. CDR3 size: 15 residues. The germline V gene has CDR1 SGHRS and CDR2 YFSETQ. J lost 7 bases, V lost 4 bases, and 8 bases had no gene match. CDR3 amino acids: CASSLALAGDNEQFF. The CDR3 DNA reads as TGCGCCAGCAGCCTCGCCCTAGCGGGAGATAATGAGCAGTTCTTC.

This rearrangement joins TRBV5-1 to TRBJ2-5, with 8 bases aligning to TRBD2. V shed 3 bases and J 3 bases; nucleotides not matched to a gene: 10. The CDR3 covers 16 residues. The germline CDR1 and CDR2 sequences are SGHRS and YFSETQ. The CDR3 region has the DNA TGCGCCAGCAGCTCCTCCCAAGCGGGAGCGGAAGAGACCCAGTACTTC. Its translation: CASSSSQAGAEETQYF.

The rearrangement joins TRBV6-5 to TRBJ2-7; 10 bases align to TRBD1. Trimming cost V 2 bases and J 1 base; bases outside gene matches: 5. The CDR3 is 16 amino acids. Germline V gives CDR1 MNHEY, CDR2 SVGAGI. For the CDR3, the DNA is TGTGCCAGCAGTTACCAGTGGACAGGGGGATCCTACGAGCAGTACTTC. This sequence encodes CASSYQWTGGSYEQYF.

The CDR3 is CAWQIAGGPHEQFF. The CDR3 DNA is TGTGCCTGGCAAATAGCGGGAGGGCCCCATGAGCAGTTCTTC. V and J are TRBV30 and TRBJ2-1, with 11 bases identical to TRBD2. This CDR3 is built from 14 residues. CDR1 and CDR2 (germline): GTSNPN, SVGIG (reference sequence). V lost 5 bases, J lost 8 bases, and 8 bases stayed unmatched.

The CDR3 bases are TGTGCCAGCAGTGAGTTTGGCCTCTCTGGAAACACCATATATTTT. Translation gives CASSEFGLSGNTIYF. This chain joins TRBV2 and TRBJ1-3; D call uncertain. V was cut by 3 bases and J by 0 bases, with 9 bases left in between. Germline values: CDR1 SNHLY, CDR2 FYNNEI. The CDR3 covers 15 residues.

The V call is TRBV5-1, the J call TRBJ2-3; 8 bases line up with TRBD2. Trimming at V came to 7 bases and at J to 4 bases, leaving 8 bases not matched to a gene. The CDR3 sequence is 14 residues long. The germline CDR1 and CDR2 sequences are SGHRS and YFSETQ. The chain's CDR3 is CASRSGSSADTQYF. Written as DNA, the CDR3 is TGCGCCAGCCGGAGCGGGAGTTCGGCAGATACGCAGTATTTT.

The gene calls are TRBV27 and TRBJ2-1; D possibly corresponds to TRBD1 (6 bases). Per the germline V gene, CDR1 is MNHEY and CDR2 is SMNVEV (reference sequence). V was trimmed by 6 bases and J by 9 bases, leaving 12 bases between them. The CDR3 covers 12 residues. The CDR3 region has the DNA TGTGCCAGCAGAAGAGGGGGTACTGAGCAGTTCTTC. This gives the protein CASRRGGTEQFF.

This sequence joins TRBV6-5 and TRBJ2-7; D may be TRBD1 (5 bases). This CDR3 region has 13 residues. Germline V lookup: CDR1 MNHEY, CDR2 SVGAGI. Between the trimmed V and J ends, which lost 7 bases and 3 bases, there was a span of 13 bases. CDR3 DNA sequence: TGTGCCAGCACCCTGGACAACCTCTACGAGCAGTACTTC. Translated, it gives CASTLDNLYEQYF.

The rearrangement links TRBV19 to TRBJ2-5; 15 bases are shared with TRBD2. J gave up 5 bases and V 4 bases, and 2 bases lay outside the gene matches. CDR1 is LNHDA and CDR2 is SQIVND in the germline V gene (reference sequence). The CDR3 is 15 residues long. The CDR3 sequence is CASSRTSGRVETQYF. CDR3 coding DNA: TGTGCCAGTAGTAGGACTAGCGGGAGGGTTGAGACCCAGTACTTC.

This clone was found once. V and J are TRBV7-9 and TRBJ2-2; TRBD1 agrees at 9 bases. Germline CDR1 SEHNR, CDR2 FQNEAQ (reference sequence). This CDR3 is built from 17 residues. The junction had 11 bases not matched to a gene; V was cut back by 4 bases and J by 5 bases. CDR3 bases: TGTGCCAGCAGCTCCTACGGGACAGGGTTTGGGACCGGGGAGCTGTTTTTT. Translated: CASSSYGTGFGTGELFF.

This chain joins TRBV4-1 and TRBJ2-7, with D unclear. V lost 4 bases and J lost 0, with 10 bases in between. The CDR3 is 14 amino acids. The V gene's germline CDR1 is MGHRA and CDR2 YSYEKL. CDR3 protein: CASSPEPLSYEQYF. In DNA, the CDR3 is TGCGCCAGCAGCCCAGAGCCACTCTCCTACGAGCAGTACTTC.

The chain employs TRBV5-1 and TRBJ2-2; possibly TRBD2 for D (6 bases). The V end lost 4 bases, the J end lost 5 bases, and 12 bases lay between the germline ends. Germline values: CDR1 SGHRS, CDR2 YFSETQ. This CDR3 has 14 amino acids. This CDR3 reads CASSGERETGELFF. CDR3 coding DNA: TGCGCCAGCAGCGGGGAACGGGAGACCGGGGAGCTGTTTTTT.

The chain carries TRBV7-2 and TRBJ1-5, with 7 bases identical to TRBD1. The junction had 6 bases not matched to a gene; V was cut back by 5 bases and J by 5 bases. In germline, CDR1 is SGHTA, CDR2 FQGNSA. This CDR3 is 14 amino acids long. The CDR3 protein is CASSNRGPDQPQHF. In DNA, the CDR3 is TGTGCCAGCAGCAACAGGGGTCCCGATCAGCCCCAGCATTTT.

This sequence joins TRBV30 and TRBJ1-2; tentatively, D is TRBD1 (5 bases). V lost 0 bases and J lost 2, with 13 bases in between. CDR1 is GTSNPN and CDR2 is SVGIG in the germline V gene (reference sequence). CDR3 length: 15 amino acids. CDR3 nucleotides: TGTGCCTGGAGTGTTGATTGGGCAGGGAACTATGGCTACACCTTC. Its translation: CAWSVDWAGNYGYTF.